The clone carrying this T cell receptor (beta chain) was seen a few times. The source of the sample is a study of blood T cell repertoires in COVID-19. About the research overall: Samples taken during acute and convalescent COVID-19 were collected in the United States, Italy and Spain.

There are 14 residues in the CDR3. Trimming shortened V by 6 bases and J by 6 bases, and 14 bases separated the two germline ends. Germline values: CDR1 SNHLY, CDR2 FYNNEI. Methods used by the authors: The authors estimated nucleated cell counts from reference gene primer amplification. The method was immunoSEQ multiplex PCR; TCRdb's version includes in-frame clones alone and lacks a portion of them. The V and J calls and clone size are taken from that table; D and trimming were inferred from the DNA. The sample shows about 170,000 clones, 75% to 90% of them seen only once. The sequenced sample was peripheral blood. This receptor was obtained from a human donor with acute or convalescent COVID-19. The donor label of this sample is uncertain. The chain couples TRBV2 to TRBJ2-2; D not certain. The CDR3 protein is CASRYPVAAGELFF. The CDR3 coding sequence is TGTGCCAGCAGGTATCCGGTTGCGGCCGGGGAGCTGTTTTTT.